The following is a T cell receptor beta chain sequence with its context. What it binds is not known. The data originate from a study of T cell responses to AZD1222 COVID-19 vaccine. Study-wide findings and caveats: At baseline, seropositivity was found in only 6 or 7 AZD1222 recipients.

With 5 bases clipped from V and 5 bases from J, the junction kept 7 bases outside the gene matches. This CDR3 comprises 14 residues. Germline-derived CDR1 and CDR2 are MNHEY and SVGEGT. Only in-frame clones appear in the TCRdb table, and some are missing; sequencing was by immunoSEQ multiplex PCR. The sample includes around 84,000 clones, roughly 85% of them seen just once. V and J are TRBV6-2 or TRBV6-3 and TRBJ2-7; 9 bases map to TRBD1. The TCR comes from an adult who received the AZD1222 COVID-19 vaccine. Here the sequenced sample was peripheral blood, taken 28 days after the second AZD1222 dose. The CDR3 here is CASSADRGSHEQYF. DNA for the CDR3: TGTGCCAGCAGTGCGGACAGGGGTTCCCACGAGCAGTACTTC.